The 5 T cell receptor beta chains given below trace back to one sample, sequenced in a study of cytotoxic CD8 clonotypes in ibrutinib-treated CLL. Libraries were prepared by immunoSEQ multiplex PCR; TCRdb keeps only in-frame clonotypes and omits some of them. The sample includes about 300,000 clones, around 77% of them seen just once. Sequencing used PBMCs, obtained at disease progression, from a patient treated with ibrutinib. The receptors stem from a human donor with chronic lymphocytic leukemia.

This chain joins TRBV7-6 and TRBJ2-3; D gene ambiguous. This CDR3 is 12 amino acids long. With 4 bases removed from V and 4 bases from J, the gap between germline ends came to 6 bases. Germline V gene lookup returns CDR1 SGHVS and CDR2 FNYEAQ. The CDR3 is CASSSRADTQYF. The CDR3 nucleotides read TGTGCCAGCAGCTCACGGGCAGATACGCAGTATTTT. Using reference TRBV7-6 and TRBJ2-3 for the parts outside the CDR3, the full variable domain is GAGVSQSPRYKVTKRGQDVALRCDPISGHVSLYWYRQALGQGPEFLTYFNYEAQQDKSGLPNDRFSAERPEGSISTLTIQRTEQRDSAMYRCASSSRADTQYFGPGTRLTVL.

This chain connects TRBV7-6 to TRBJ1-5; no clear D. Germline V CDR1 and CDR2: SGHVS, FNYEAQ. The ends were cut back, 3 bases at V and 10 bases at J, with 16 bases in the middle. The length of the CDR3 is 14 residues. The DNA of the CDR3 is TGTGCCAGCAGCTTGTCTCAGTGGTCCACTCCCCAGCATTTT. Protein sequence: CASSLSQWSTPQHF. The full variable domain, rest sourced from reference TRBV7-6 and TRBJ1-5, is GAGVSQSPRYKVTKRGQDVALRCDPISGHVSLYWYRQALGQGPEFLTYFNYEAQQDKSGLPNDRFSAERPEGSISTLTIQRTEQRDSAMYRCASSLSQWSTPQHFGDGTRLSIL.

The chain couples TRBV19 to TRBJ2-3; TRBD1 might be the D (5 bases). CDR1 is LNHDA and CDR2 is SQIVND in the germline V gene (reference sequence). CDR3 length equals 14 residues. Trimming removed 8 bases from V and 3 bases from J, with 15 bases in between. This CDR3 reads CASRTPGRTDTQYF. CDR3 nucleotides: TGTGCCAGTCGCACCCCAGGGCGGACAGATACGCAGTATTTT.

The chain couples TRBV28 to TRBJ1-2; no reliable D call. CDR3 length: 12 residues. V was shortened by 2 bases and J by 8 bases, with 9 bases between the two germline ends. Germline CDR1 and CDR2: MDHEN and SYDVKM. The CDR3 nucleotides are TGTGCCAGCAGTTTAGCGACGGTGGGCTACACCTTC. Its protein is CASSLATVGYTF.

The rearrangement links TRBV29-1 to TRBJ1-2, with a tentative D call TRBD1 (6 bases). With 2 bases removed from V and 4 bases from J, the gap between germline ends came to 11 bases. Germline values: CDR1 SQVTM, CDR2 ANQGSEA. The CDR3 loop spans 13 amino acids. In DNA, the CDR3 is TGCAGCGTTGAACTTCCAGGGGCCTATGGCTACACCTTC. Translated: CSVELPGAYGYTF.